A single T cell receptor (beta chain) is shown here with its context. The V gene's germline CDR1 is SGDLS and CDR2 YYNGEE. The CDR3 covers 15 residues. With V trimmed by 4 bases and J by 4 bases, 7 bases remained unmatched. This record comes from a study of blood T cell repertoires in COVID-19. Sequenced by immunoSEQ multiplex PCR; TCRdb stores in-frame clones only, minus some. Here the sample spans about 320,000 clones, around 92% being singletons. The receptor's source is a woman aged 25 to 45 with COVID-19, enrolled during active disease. The sequenced sample consisted of peripheral blood. The chain is built from TRBV9 and TRBJ1-1, with 10 bases identical to TRBD1. CDR3 protein: CASSSPDRGLTEAFF. The CDR3 DNA reads as TGTGCCAGCAGCTCCCCCGACAGGGGGCTCACTGAAGCTTTCTTT.